This T cell receptor beta chain came from a study of cytomegalovirus exposure and HLA in healthy donors. At the level of the study: Falling in the Caucasian-associated ancestry cluster were 81% of under 500 genotyped donors. Study-wide findings and caveats: In a later analysis, TCR beta V- and J-gene trimming showed a link to a missense DCLRE1C variant. According to an earlier analysis, most TCR beta V segments yielded productive rearrangements about 90% or about 30% of the time.

This CDR3 has 14 amino acids. The germline V gene has CDR1 MNHEY and CDR2 SVGAGI. V lost 6 bases and J lost 9; bases outside the gene matches: 10. The table lists this clone with a few counts. Its target is not known. The PCR ran on 60 Vbeta and 13 Jbeta primers. Generated by immunoSEQ multiplex PCR, the TCRdb table keeps only in-frame clones and is missing some. The repertoire includes about 270,000 clones, around 65% of them detected once, and 2% to 2.5% sits in the top ten. This sequence originates from a female donor in good health and CMV-seronegative. Sequencing input: PBMCs. The chain recombines TRBV6-5 with TRBJ2-1; 8 nucleotides line up with TRBD2. The chain's CDR3 is CASSLGVAGFEQFF. In DNA form, the CDR3 reads TGTGCCAGCAGCCTAGGGGTAGCGGGATTTGAGCAGTTCTTC.